The 21 T cell receptor beta chains in this list originate from one sample, sequenced in a study of blood T cell dynamics during melanoma immunotherapy. The table came from immunoSEQ multiplex PCR; TCRdb's copy has only in-frame clones and leaves some out. The table has some 12,000 clones, around 82% seen once. The sample's time point: week 3, after first cycle of checkpoint inhibitor. The source material was blood, sampled from a patient treated with checkpoint blockade. The receptors derive from a human donor with melanoma.

This clone was recorded once. The rearrangement links TRBV5-1 to TRBJ1-4; the D gene is possibly TRBD1 (6 bases). Per germline, CDR1 SGHRS and CDR2 YFSETQ. The CDR3 contains 14 residues. Trimming stripped 4 bases from V and 6 bases from J, with 13 bases between. The DNA of the CDR3 is TGCGCCAGCAGCGTGGGTGACAGGCATGAAAAACTGTTTTTT. Encoded protein: CASSVGDRHEKLFF.

J is TRBJ1-2 and V is TRBV6-6; D unclear. Germline V gene sequence: CDR1 MNHNY, CDR2 SVGAGI (reference sequence). V lost 5 bases to trimming and J lost 4 bases, with 17 bases between them. The CDR3 has 15 amino acids. The CDR3 reads CASSLPGEGFYGYTF. CDR3 coding DNA: TGTGCCAGCAGTCTCCCCGGGGAGGGTTTCTATGGCTACACCTTC.

This clone was counted a few times. The chain uses TRBV6-4 and TRBJ2-3, with D possibly TRBD1 on 5 matching bases. Germline assignment: CDR1 MRHNA and CDR2 SNTAGT. The CDR3 sequence is 13 residues long. Trimming cost V 0 bases and J 5 bases, with 6 bases left between them. CDR3 DNA sequence: TGTGCCAGCAGTGACTCACAGGAAGATACGCAGTATTTT. This gives the protein CASSDSQEDTQYF.

V usage is TRBV11-3 and J usage is TRBJ1-6, with a weak D call TRBD1 (6 bases). Per the germline V gene, CDR1 is SGHNT and CDR2 is YENEEA. Trimming shortened V by 3 bases and J by 10 bases, and 13 bases separated the two germline ends. The CDR3 covers 14 residues. DNA for the CDR3: TGTGCCAGCAGCTTGGGGGGCGAGGGGTCACCCCTCCACTTT. Residues: CASSLGGEGSPLHF. Looking up the rest from reference TRBV11-3 and TRBJ1-6 gives the full variable domain: EAGVVQSPRYKIIEKKQPVAFWCNPISGHNTLYWYLQNLGQGPELLIRYENEEAVDDSQLPKDRFSAERLKGVDSTLKIQPAELGDSAVYLCASSLGGEGSPLHFGNGTRLTVT.

The rearrangement joins TRBV7-2 to TRBJ1-2; 9 nucleotides agree with TRBD1. The CDR3 has 14 residues. From germline, CDR1 is SGHTA and CDR2 FQGNSA. Trimming at V came to 4 bases and at J to 5 bases, leaving 5 bases not matched to a gene. Here the CDR3 reads CASSSTGGLYGYTF. The DNA of the CDR3 is TGTGCCAGCAGCTCGACAGGGGGACTTTATGGCTACACCTTC.

The chain links TRBV5-6 to TRBJ1-2; 7 positions match TRBD1. V gave up 1 base and J gave up 4 bases; unmatched junction bases: 10. CDR1 and CDR2 from the germline V gene are SGHDT and YYEEEE. The CDR3 is made up of 16 amino acids. CDR3 sequence reads: CASSLWDSLLTYGYTF. In DNA, the CDR3 is TGTGCCAGCAGCTTGTGGGACAGTCTGTTGACCTATGGCTACACCTTC.

The genes are TRBV11-1 and TRBJ1-3; D perhaps matches TRBD1 (6 bases). There are 14 residues in the CDR3. The V end lost 3 bases, the J end lost 4 bases, and 10 bases lay between the germline ends. Germline loops: CDR1 SGHAT, CDR2 FQDESV (reference sequence). The CDR3 DNA sequence: TGTGCCAGCAGCTTCGGACAGAACGGAAACACCATATATTTT. It translates to CASSFGQNGNTIYF.

V usage is TRBV9 and J usage is TRBJ2-5, with 8 bases matching TRBD1. Per germline, CDR1 SGDLS and CDR2 YYNGEE. The CDR3 runs to 13 residues. The ends lost 0 bases at V and 5 bases at J; junction bases unmatched: 0. CDR3 sequence: CASSVGTGETQYF. The DNA of the CDR3 is TGTGCCAGCAGCGTAGGGACAGGGGAGACCCAGTACTTC.

The V call is TRBV4-2, the J call TRBJ2-7; 10 bases fit TRBD1. The CDR3 is 13 amino acids. Trimming took 4 bases from V and 10 from J; bases not matched to a gene: 7. Germline CDR1 and CDR2: LGHNA and YNFKEQ. The CDR3 loop is CASSRPGQGHQYF. CDR3 in DNA: TGTGCCAGCAGCCGACCGGGACAGGGGCATCAGTACTTC.

The gene calls are TRBV6-1 and TRBJ2-1, with a possible D match to TRBD2 (7 bases). The germline V gene has CDR1 MNHNS and CDR2 SASEGT. V was pared by 3 bases and J by 7 bases, with 16 bases between. This CDR3 region has 15 residues. The CDR3 sequence is CASSEGALAVNEQFF. As DNA, the CDR3 is TGTGCCAGCAGTGAGGGGGCCCTAGCGGTAAATGAGCAGTTCTTC.

The chain uses TRBV10-3 and TRBJ1-2, with 8 bases that match TRBD1. J lost 2 bases, V lost 6 bases, and 5 bases had no gene match. Germline CDR1 and CDR2: ENHRY and SYGVKD. The CDR3 sequence is 14 residues long. In DNA, the CDR3 is TGTGCCATCAGGACAGGGGAATTAAACTATGGCTACACCTTC. It translates to CAIRTGELNYGYTF.

CDR3 in amino acids: CASSGFGTGSGELFF. The CDR3 nucleotides read TGTGCCAGCAGCGGATTCGGCACAGGGTCCGGGGAGCTGTTTTTT. The chain combines TRBV9 with TRBJ2-2, with D possibly TRBD1 on 6 matching bases. V was trimmed by 3 bases and J by 6 bases, leaving 15 bases between them. The length of the CDR3 is 15 residues. The germline V gene has CDR1 SGDLS and CDR2 YYNGEE.

The V call is TRBV6-6, the J call TRBJ2-1; the match to TRBD1 covers 8 bases. J lost 4 bases, V lost 4 bases, and 3 bases had no gene match. Germline CDR1 MNHNY, CDR2 SVGAGI (reference sequence). This CDR3 contains 14 residues. Written as DNA, the CDR3 is TGTGCCAGCAGTTTCCAGGGGGCATACAATGAGCAGTTCTTC. Translating it yields CASSFQGAYNEQFF.

This clone was seen a few times. The V and J genes are TRBV19 and TRBJ1-4; no definite D call. The V gene lost 5 bases and the J gene lost 0 bases, with 10 bases spanning the gap. CDR1 LNHDA and CDR2 SQIVND come from the germline V gene (reference sequence). This CDR3 spans 15 amino acids. CDR3 amino acids: CASSPRGATNEKLFF. CDR3 nucleotides: TGTGCCAGTAGTCCCCGAGGAGCAACTAATGAAAAACTGTTTTTT.

J is TRBJ2-3 and V is TRBV4-2; possible D gene TRBD2, 7 bases. The CDR3 covers 16 residues. The germline V gene has CDR1 LGHNA and CDR2 YNFKEQ. Trimming took off 4 bases at V and 5 bases at J, with 19 bases between the two ends. CDR3 in DNA: TGTGCCAGCAGCCGCGAGGGCGGGGGACAAGTAGATACGCAGTATTTT. Amino acid sequence: CASSREGGGQVDTQYF.

The CDR3 DNA sequence: TGTGCCAGCAGCTTAAACACCTACAATGAGCAGTTCTTC. Residues: CASSLNTYNEQFF. J is TRBJ2-1 and V is TRBV7-6; D unclear. Trimming stripped 2 bases from V and 2 bases from J, with 4 bases between. This CDR3 is 13 amino acids long. Germline V gene sequence: CDR1 SGHVS, CDR2 FNYEAQ. Filled out from reference TRBV7-6 and TRBJ2-1, the complete variable domain reads GAGVSQSPRYKVTKRGQDVALRCDPISGHVSLYWYRQALGQGPEFLTYFNYEAQQDKSGLPNDRFSAERPEGSISTLTIQRTEQRDSAMYRCASSLNTYNEQFFGPGTRLTVL.

The chain links TRBV6-1 to TRBJ1-1; D might be TRBD1 (5 bases). Per germline, CDR1 MNHNS and CDR2 SASEGT. With 11 bases removed from V and 0 bases from J, the gap between germline ends came to 13 bases. The CDR3 spans 13 residues. DNA for the CDR3: TGTGCCGCCCGCCAGGGTATGAACACTGAAGCTTTCTTT. It yields the protein CAARQGMNTEAFF.

The V call is TRBV6-5, the J call TRBJ1-5, with 7 bases aligning to TRBD1. There are 15 residues in the CDR3. The V gene's germline CDR1 is MNHEY and CDR2 SVGAGI. Trimming at V came to 6 bases and at J to 6 bases, leaving 11 bases not matched to a gene. CDR3 protein: CASSPEGARIQPQHF. The DNA for the CDR3 is TGTGCCAGCAGCCCGGAGGGGGCACGGATTCAGCCCCAGCATTTT.

The chain couples TRBV9 to TRBJ2-7; D is perhaps TRBD1 (5 bases). The V and J ends lost 3 bases and 5 bases respectively, with 18 bases between them. The germline gives CDR1 SGDLS, CDR2 YYNGEE. The CDR3 is made up of 15 amino acids. The CDR3 nucleotides are TGTGCCAGCAGCGCTTGGGGCGTAAGTATCCACGAGCAGTACTTC. Protein: CASSAWGVSIHEQYF.

The chain recombines TRBV4-1 with TRBJ1-5, with 10 bases lining up with TRBD1. The CDR3 contains 16 residues. V lost 4 bases and J lost 4; bases outside the gene matches: 7. The germline CDR1 and CDR2 sequences are MGHRA and YSYEKL. Written as DNA, the CDR3 is TGCGCCAGCAGCCTGGCCGGGACAGGGGTGAATCAGCCCCAGCATTTT. Its protein product is CASSLAGTGVNQPQHF.

The chain has TRBV7-2 and TRBJ2-7, with 7 nucleotides matching TRBD2. V shed 3 bases and J 3 bases; nucleotides not matched to a gene: 2. There are 13 residues in the CDR3. Germline V lookup: CDR1 SGHTA, CDR2 FQGNSA. CDR3 sequence: CASSFGGSYEQYF. The CDR3 coding sequence is TGTGCCAGCAGCTTCGGGGGGAGCTACGAGCAGTACTTC.